This T cell receptor (beta chain) was found in a study of CD8 T cells in ankylosing spondylitis. Via MiXCR, TCRdb re-called the 5' RACE reads, giving one row per CDR3 protein. Among tens of thousands of distinct CDR3 sequences listed, about 9% were seen once. The V end lost 4 bases, the J end lost 7 bases, and 17 bases lay between the germline ends. Germline assignment: CDR1 SGHTA and CDR2 FQGNSA. The CDR3 is 15 residues long. Study observations and caveats: Ankylosing spondylitis blood seemed to carry a telltale TCR beta motif made of several highly homologous variants. Some motif variants had been reported before (in reactive arthritis synovial fluid and blood). Reported data indicate significant enrichment of disease-linked clones within matched ankylosing spondylitis synovial fluid.

This clonotype has a handful of counts. The antigen is not known. The specimen sequenced was blood, either unsorted or a sorted T cell fraction (not recorded which). The genes are TRBV7-2 and TRBJ2-1; D might be TRBD1 (7 bases). The source of this sequence is a male donor with ankylosing spondylitis. The CDR3 protein is CASSSHRDSGNEQFF. CDR3 coding DNA: TGTGCCAGCAGCTCACACCGGGACAGCGGGAATGAGCAGTTCTTC.